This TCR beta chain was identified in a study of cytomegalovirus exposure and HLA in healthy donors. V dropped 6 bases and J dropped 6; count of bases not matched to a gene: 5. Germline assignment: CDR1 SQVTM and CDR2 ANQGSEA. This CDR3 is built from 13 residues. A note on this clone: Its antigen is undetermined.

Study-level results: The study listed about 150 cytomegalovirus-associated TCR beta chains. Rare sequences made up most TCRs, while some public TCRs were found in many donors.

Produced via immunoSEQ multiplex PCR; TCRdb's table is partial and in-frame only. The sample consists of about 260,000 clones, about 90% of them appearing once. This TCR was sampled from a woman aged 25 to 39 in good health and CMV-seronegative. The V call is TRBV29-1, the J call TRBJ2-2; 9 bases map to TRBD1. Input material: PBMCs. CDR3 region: CSVSGTGPGELFF. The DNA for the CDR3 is TGCAGCGTGTCCGGGACAGGGCCCGGGGAGCTGTTTTTT.